This T cell receptor (beta chain) was sequenced in a study of T cell changes during pregnancy in multiple sclerosis. Only in-frame clones appear in the TCRdb table, and some are missing; sequencing was by immunoSEQ multiplex PCR. The sample has tens of thousands of clones, around 88% seen once; the top ten hold about 0.7%. The CDR3 extends over 12 amino acids. Germline loops: CDR1 SGHAT, CDR2 FQNNGV. The V gene lost 3 bases and the J gene lost 6 bases, with 8 bases spanning the gap. V and J are TRBV11-2 and TRBJ1-2, with TRBD1 as a possible D gene (5 bases). Here the sequenced sample was CD4+ T cells from peripheral blood mononuclear cells, taken in the first trimester of pregnancy. This receptor was identified in a female donor in good health, enrolled as a control in a pregnancy study. The CDR3 loop reads CASSFSRDGYTF. DNA of the CDR3: TGTGCCAGCAGCTTTAGCAGGGATGGCTACACCTTC. Filled out from reference TRBV11-2 and TRBJ1-2, the complete variable domain reads EAGVAQSPRYKIIEKRQSVAFWCNPISGHATLYWYQQILGQGPKLLIQFQNNGVVDDSQLPKDRFSAERLKGVDSTLKIQPAKLEDSAVYLCASSFSRDGYTFGSGTRLTVV.